These 4 T cell receptor beta chains came from one sample sequenced in a study of blood T cell repertoires in COVID-19. Method: immunoSEQ multiplex PCR; TCRdb's copy keeps in-frame clones and lacks some. The data contain roughly 220,000 clones, about 86% of them singletons. Sequenced input: peripheral blood. These TCRs come from a woman aged 45 to 65 with COVID-19, enrolled during active disease.

The chain is built from TRBV24-1 and TRBJ1-2; 9 bases are shared with TRBD1. CDR3 size: 17 residues. The V gene end was trimmed by 3 bases and the J gene end by 5 bases; junction bases not matched to a gene: 12. Germline CDR1 is KGHDR and CDR2 is SFDVKD. CDR3 protein: CATSDMGRDRVGYGYTF. Written as DNA, the CDR3 is TGTGCCACCAGTGATATGGGTAGGGACAGGGTGGGATATGGCTACACCTTC.

The chain combines TRBV4-1 with TRBJ1-2; TRBD1 might be the D (6 bases). The germline V and J ends were trimmed by 1 base and 6 bases, with 9 bases remaining between them. The CDR3 spans 13 residues. CDR1 MGHRA and CDR2 YSYEKL come from the germline V gene. This CDR3 is CASSQVQGNGYTF. The DNA for the CDR3 is TGCGCCAGCAGCCAAGTCCAGGGGAATGGCTACACCTTC.

J is TRBJ1-6 and V is TRBV6-5; 7 bases fit TRBD1. The germline V gene encodes CDR1 MNHEY and CDR2 SVGAGI. This CDR3 spans 13 amino acids. Trimming took 7 bases from V and 11 from J; bases not matched to a gene: 8. The CDR3 spells CASNVGQEAPLHF. In nucleotides, the CDR3 is TGTGCCAGCAACGTAGGACAGGAGGCACCCCTCCACTTT.

The chain joins TRBV29-1 to TRBJ2-5; D possibly corresponds to TRBD1 (5 bases). Germline lookup yields CDR1 SQVTM and CDR2 ANQGSEA. CDR3 length equals 11 residues. Trimming pared 6 bases from V and 7 bases from J, leaving 12 bases between. DNA of the CDR3: TGCAGCGTCTACAGGCGGAGGACCCAGTACTTC. The encoded protein is CSVYRRRTQYF.